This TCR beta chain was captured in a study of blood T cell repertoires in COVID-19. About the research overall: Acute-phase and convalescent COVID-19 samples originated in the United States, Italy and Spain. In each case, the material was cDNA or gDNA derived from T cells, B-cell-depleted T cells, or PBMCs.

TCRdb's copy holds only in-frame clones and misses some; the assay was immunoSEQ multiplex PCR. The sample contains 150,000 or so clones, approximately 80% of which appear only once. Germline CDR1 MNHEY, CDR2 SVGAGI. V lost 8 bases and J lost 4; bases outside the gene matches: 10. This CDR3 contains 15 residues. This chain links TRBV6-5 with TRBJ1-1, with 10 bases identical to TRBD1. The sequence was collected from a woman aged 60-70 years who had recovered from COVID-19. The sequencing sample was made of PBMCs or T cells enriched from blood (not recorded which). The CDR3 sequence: CASGPGRTGGTEAFF. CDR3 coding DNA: TGTGCCAGCGGCCCTGGTCGGACAGGGGGCACTGAAGCTTTCTTT.